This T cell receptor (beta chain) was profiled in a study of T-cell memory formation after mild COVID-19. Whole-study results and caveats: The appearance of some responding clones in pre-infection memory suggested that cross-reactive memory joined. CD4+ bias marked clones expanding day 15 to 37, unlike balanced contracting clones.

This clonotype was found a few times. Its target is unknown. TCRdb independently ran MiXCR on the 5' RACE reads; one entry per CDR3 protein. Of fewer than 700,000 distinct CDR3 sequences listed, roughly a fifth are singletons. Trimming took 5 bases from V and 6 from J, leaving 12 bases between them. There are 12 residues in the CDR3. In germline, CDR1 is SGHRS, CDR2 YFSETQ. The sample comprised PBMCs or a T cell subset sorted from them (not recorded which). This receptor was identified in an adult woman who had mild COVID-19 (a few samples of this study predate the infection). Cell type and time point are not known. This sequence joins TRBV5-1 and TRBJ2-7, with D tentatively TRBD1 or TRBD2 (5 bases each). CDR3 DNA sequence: TGCGCCAGCAGGAGGGGAAGGGGCGAGCAGTACTTC. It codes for CASRRGRGEQYF.